This T cell receptor (beta chain) was sequenced for a study of identical twins. The study's findings and limits: Excess sharing between twins was weaker in beta out-of-frame sequences. It was cross-sectional statistical analysis, not following the same donors, that the conclusions relied on. With monozygotic twins, out-of-frame TCR alpha sharing exceeded what models estimated.

A universal primer site was added by template switching, and unique molecular identifiers were carried by the cDNA. TCRdb reprocessed the 5' RACE reads via MiXCR and lists one record per CDR3 protein. The sample includes more than 400,000 distinct CDR3 sequences, roughly 15% seen only once; the top ten take roughly 0.4%. The sample holds many counts of this clonotype. The antigen is not known. These data were likewise used in another study, on yellow fever vaccine responses in identical twins.

The clonotype comes from a woman between 18 and 30 years old in good health. The specimen sequenced was CD4+ T cells sorted from blood.

Here the CDR3 DNA reads TGTGCCAGCAGGGGGGCAAGCGGGAGACTCTACAATGAGCAGTTCTTC. This translates into CASRGASGRLYNEQFF. The V call is TRBV12-3 or TRBV12-4, the J call TRBJ2-1, with TRBD2 matching over 8 bases. The CDR3 contains 16 residues. V lost 6 bases and J lost 3; bases outside the gene matches: 10.